Presented here are 5 T cell receptor beta chains from one specimen sequenced in a study of control samples from healthy donors and cancer patients. Sequencing was performed with immunoSEQ multiplex PCR; in TCRdb, only in-frame clones are kept and a portion is missing. The table lists roughly 100,000 clones, 92% of them singletons. The specimen was blood. The receptors were sampled from a young woman in good health.

This chain joins TRBV5-1 and TRBJ2-1; 11 positions agree with TRBD2. V shed 4 bases and J 10 bases; nucleotides not matched to a gene: 16. This CDR3 comprises 17 residues. Germline V gene lookup returns CDR1 SGHRS and CDR2 YFSETQ. CDR3 coding DNA: TGCGCCAGCAGCCCCGACGCCCGACTAGCGGGGCCCTTAGAGCAGTTCTTC. This codes for CASSPDARLAGPLEQFF.

The chain links TRBV7-9 to TRBJ1-1; D remains ambiguous. V was clipped by 5 bases and J by 1 base, with 11 bases between them. The CDR3 is made up of 14 amino acids. Germline CDR1 SEHNR, CDR2 FQNEAQ (reference sequence). The CDR3 coding sequence is TGTGCCAGCAGCCCGGCGGAATGGAACACTGAAGCTTTCTTT. This translates into CASSPAEWNTEAFF.

The chain employs TRBV7-9 and TRBJ1-5; tentatively, D is TRBD1 (6 bases). The germline V gene encodes CDR1 SEHNR and CDR2 FQNEAQ (reference sequence). V shed 2 bases and J shed 4 bases, with 15 bases lying between them. The CDR3 spans 16 residues. CDR3 nucleotide sequence: TGTGCCAGCAGCTTATCCACAGGGTTCTCAAATCAGCCCCAGCATTTT. Protein: CASSLSTGFSNQPQHF.

V usage is TRBV9 and J usage is TRBJ1-1, with D maybe TRBD1 (5 bases). V lost 0 bases to trimming and J lost 7 bases, with 13 bases between them. Germline V lookup: CDR1 SGDLS, CDR2 YYNGEE. The CDR3 runs to 14 residues. The CDR3 here is CASSVAERGSEAFF. DNA of the CDR3: TGTGCCAGCAGCGTAGCTGAGAGGGGCAGTGAAGCTTTCTTT.

The chain couples TRBV24-1 to TRBJ1-2, with no clear D. The CDR3 is 13 amino acids. Trimming shortened V by 5 bases and J by 4 bases, and 10 bases separated the two germline ends. Germline values: CDR1 KGHDR, CDR2 SFDVKD. The CDR3: CATSVSRSYGYTF. CDR3 nucleotide sequence: TGTGCCACCAGTGTCTCGCGGAGCTATGGCTACACCTTC.